This T cell receptor (beta chain) was found in a study of response to subunit inactivated influenza vaccine. Overall study results and limits: Each seasonal influenza vaccination, the authors suggested, recruits few new T cells.

V was clipped by 3 bases and J by 5 bases; unmatched bases: 8. CDR1 is SQVTM, CDR2 ANQGSEA, per germline. This CDR3 has 14 amino acids. TCRdb re-called the RT-PCR reads through MiXCR, storing one row per CDR3 protein. The sample carries under 200,000 distinct CDR3 sequences, over 8.5% recorded once. In this sample, this clonotype turned up many times. Its target is not known. The receptor comes from a man between 50 and 70 years old who received an inactivated influenza vaccine. Here the sequenced sample was CD8+ T cells sorted from PBMCs, taken about 24 months after vaccination. This chain uses TRBV29-1 with TRBJ1-2; 8 bases match TRBD1. CDR3 coding DNA: TGCAGCGTTGAGGATCGGGACAGGCCATATGGCTACACCTTC. Translated: CSVEDRDRPYGYTF. The variable domain in full, with the rest retrieved from reference TRBV29-1 and TRBJ1-2, is SAVISQKPSRDICQRGTSLTIQCQVDSQVTMMFWYRQQPGQSLTLIATANQGSEATYESGFVIDKFPISRPNLTFSTLTVSNMSPEDSSIYLCSVEDRDRPYGYTFGSGTRLTVV.